This is a list of T cell receptor beta chains from one sample in a study of cytomegalovirus exposure and HLA in healthy donors. Clones were sequenced by immunoSEQ multiplex PCR, and TCRdb holds only the in-frame ones, with some missing. The sample lists 170,000 or so clones; roughly 84% were seen once. Source material: PBMCs. The receptors here all came from a man younger than 30 in good health and CMV-seronegative. The CDR3 runs from the conserved cysteine through the conserved F or W. Each record gives: D gene, V gene, J gene, clone size, CDR3 protein, CDR3 DNA. D genes are given only for firm matches. Clone size, where shown, is once, few, many, or a class for clones that have expanded.

>NA|TRBV10-3|TRBJ1-1|NA
CAISVGSGDTEAFF
TGTGCCATCAGTGTCGGGTCAGGGGACACTGAAGCTTTCTTT
>TRBD1|TRBV7-9|TRBJ1-4|NA
CASSPTGQGNEKLFF
TGTGCCAGCAGCCCGACAGGGCAGGGCAATGAAAAACTGTTTTTT
>NA|TRBV27|TRBJ1-1|NA
CASQGRVMNTEAFF
TGTGCCAGCCAGGGGCGGGTAATGAACACTGAAGCTTTCTTT
>NA|TRBV9|TRBJ1-1|NA
CASSVTASGTEAFF
TGTGCCAGCAGCGTAACGGCCTCGGGCACTGAAGCTTTCTTT
>TRBD1|TRBV2|TRBJ2-2|once
CASRDEQGTGELFF
TGTGCCAGCAGGGACGAACAGGGGACCGGGGAGCTGTTTTTT
>NA|TRBV7-2|TRBJ1-4|NA
CASSLSPNEKLFF
TGTGCCAGCAGCTTAAGCCCGAATGAAAAACTGTTTTTT
>TRBD1|TRBV7-9|TRBJ1-1|NA
CASRPPGTGGTEAFF
TGTGCCAGCAGACCCCCCGGGACAGGGGGAACTGAAGCTTTCTTT
>NA|TRBV7-8|TRBJ1-1|NA
CASSLARQGGRQEAFF
TGTGCCAGCAGCTTAGCGCGGCAGGGAGGGCGTCAGGAAGCTTTCTTT
>NA|TRBV7-9|TRBJ1-3|NA
CASSFPGVAASGNTIYF
TGTGCCAGCAGCTTCCCCGGGGTGGCAGCGTCTGGAAACACCATATATTTT
>NA|TRBV11-2|TRBJ1-1|NA
CASSSTVNTEAFF
TGTGCCAGCAGCTCGACAGTGAACACTGAAGCTTTCTTT
>TRBD2|TRBV2|TRBJ2-3|NA
CASSLREGSDTQYF
TGTGCCAGCAGCCTCAGGGAGGGTTCAGATACGCAGTATTTT
>NA|TRBV5-4|TRBJ1-1|once
CASSLYSYADTEAFF
TGTGCCAGCAGCTTGTATAGCTACGCGGACACTGAAGCTTTCTTT
>NA|TRBV7-9|TRBJ1-3|NA
CASSRGGLTIYF
TGTGCCAGCAGCCGAGGGGGATTAACCATATATTTT
>NA|TRBV7-2|TRBJ1-5|NA
CASSLFDRPYQPQHF
TGTGCCAGCAGCTTGTTCGACAGACCCTATCAGCCCCAGCATTTT
>TRBD2|TRBV5-6|TRBJ2-5|once
CASSLVAGVVTQYF
TGTGCCAGCAGCTTGGTAGCGGGAGTGGTGACCCAGTACTTC
>NA|TRBV9|TRBJ2-3|once
CASSSRDTTSDTQYF
TGTGCCAGCAGCTCACGGGACACTACCAGCGATACGCAGTATTTT
>NA|TRBV7-2|TRBJ1-5|NA
CASSLGVGYQPQHF
TGTGCCAGCAGCTTAGGGGTCGGGTATCAGCCCCAGCATTTT
>TRBD1|TRBV28|TRBJ2-7|NA
CASSLVGQGRYEQYF
TGTGCCAGCAGTTTAGTTGGACAGGGGAGGTACGAGCAGTACTTC
>TRBD1|TRBV28|TRBJ2-7|NA
CASTYRGNEQYF
TGTGCCAGCACCTACAGGGGGAACGAGCAGTACTTC
>TRBD1|TRBV9|TRBJ1-1|NA
CARYGTDNTEAFF
TGTGCCAGATACGGGACAGATAACACTGAAGCTTTCTTT
>TRBD1|TRBV9|TRBJ2-3|NA
CATTGGLTDTQYF
TGTGCCACCACAGGGGGCTTAACAGATACGCAGTATTTT
>NA|TRBV5-1|TRBJ2-7|NA
CASSYGQRSTYEQYF
TGCGCCAGCAGCTATGGACAGAGGAGCACCTACGAGCAGTACTTC
>NA|TRBV19|TRBJ2-7|NA
CASSIGGLYEQYF
TGTGCCAGTAGTATCGGCGGTCTCTACGAGCAGTACTTC
>NA|TRBV7-9|TRBJ2-7|NA
CASSLWASEQYF
TGTGCCAGCAGCTTATGGGCGAGCGAGCAGTACTTC
>TRBD1|TRBV19|TRBJ1-5|few
CASSKQGGNQPQHF
TGTGCCAGTAGTAAACAGGGGGGCAATCAGCCCCAGCATTTT
>NA|TRBV28|TRBJ2-2|NA
CASSFLDRPGELFF
TGTGCCAGCAGTTTCCTCGACAGACCCGGGGAGCTGTTTTTT
>NA|TRBV29-1|TRBJ1-2|NA
CSVGWSQGFKGYTF
TGCAGCGTTGGCTGGAGTCAGGGGTTTAAAGGCTACACCTTC
>NA|TRBV6-5|TRBJ2-4|NA
CASSYGSTKNIQYF
TGTGCCAGCAGTTACGGCAGTACCAAAAACATTCAGTACTTC
>TRBD1|TRBV6-5|TRBJ1-5|NA
CASRQGAHQPQHF
TGTGCCAGCAGACAGGGGGCCCATCAGCCCCAGCATTTT
>TRBD1|TRBV18|TRBJ2-7|NA
CASQAGTGVNYEQYF
TGTGCCAGCCAAGCCGGGACAGGGGTCAACTACGAGCAGTACTTC
>TRBD1|TRBV12-5|TRBJ1-2|NA
CASGTSTGGPTNYGYTF
TGTGCTAGTGGTACGTCGACAGGGGGTCCCACTAACTATGGCTACACCTTC
>NA|TRBV19|TRBJ1-2|NA
CASSIDSAGNYGYTF
TGTGCCAGTAGTATAGATTCGGCAGGGAACTATGGCTACACCTTC
>TRBD1|TRBV11-2|TRBJ2-5|NA
CASSLPLGQTETQYF
TGTGCCAGCAGCCTCCCCTTGGGACAGACAGAGACCCAGTACTTC
>TRBD1|TRBV7-8|TRBJ1-4|NA
CASSAKGQGGEKLFF
TGTGCCAGCAGCGCAAAGGGACAGGGCGGGGAAAAACTGTTTTTT
>NA|TRBV27|TRBJ1-2|NA
CASSLLGPRGVRGYTF
TGTGCCAGCAGTTTACTTGGGCCTCGGGGAGTAAGGGGCTACACCTTC
>NA|TRBV2|TRBJ2-1|NA
CASSEALTGNEQFF
TGTGCCAGCAGTGAAGCGCTTACGGGGAATGAGCAGTTCTTC
>TRBD1|TRBV29-1|TRBJ1-1|NA
CSVLQGHMNTEAFF
TGCAGCGTTTTACAGGGGCACATGAACACTGAAGCTTTCTTT
>TRBD1|TRBV4-1|TRBJ2-3|NA
CASRPPGQGRSTDTQYF
TGCGCCAGCAGACCCCCGGGACAGGGCAGGAGCACAGATACGCAGTATTTT
>NA|TRBV7-2|TRBJ2-7|NA
CASSLRFGASYEQYF
TGTGCCAGCAGTCTTCGATTTGGGGCCTCCTACGAGCAGTACTTC
>TRBD1|TRBV19|TRBJ2-7|once
CATAQGALYEQYF
TGTGCCACCGCACAGGGGGCTTTATACGAGCAGTACTTC
>TRBD2|TRBV19|TRBJ2-1|NA
CASSPSTSGGAWDEQFF
TGTGCCAGTAGTCCATCGACTAGCGGGGGGGCCTGGGATGAGCAGTTCTTC
>TRBD2|TRBV4-1|TRBJ2-7|NA
CASSLETSGGLYEQYF
TGCGCCAGCAGTCTAGAGACTAGCGGGGGGCTCTACGAGCAGTACTTC
>TRBD1|TRBV2|TRBJ2-7|once
CASRDSSYEQYF
TGTGCCAGCCGGGACAGCTCCTACGAGCAGTACTTC
>TRBD1|TRBV6-4|TRBJ2-1|NA
CASSDGDRGVQFF
TGTGCCAGCAGTGATGGGGACAGGGGGGTGCAGTTCTTC
>TRBD1|TRBV6-6|TRBJ2-7|NA
CASSYGDSYEQYF
TGTGCCAGCAGTTACGGGGACAGCTACGAGCAGTACTTC
>TRBD1|TRBV4-3|TRBJ2-5|NA
CASSLLGQGAETQYF
TGCGCCAGCAGCCTCCTCGGACAGGGAGCAGAGACCCAGTACTTC
>NA|TRBV4-1|TRBJ2-7|few
CASSQGHLGPYEQYF
TGCGCCAGCAGCCAAGGACACCTGGGGCCCTACGAGCAGTACTTC
>TRBD1|TRBV28|TRBJ2-7|once
CASGREGAYEQYF
TGTGCCAGTGGCCGAGAGGGGGCTTACGAGCAGTACTTC
>TRBD1|TRBV4-1|TRBJ1-6|once
CASSQPPGQGAAYNSPLHF
TGCGCCAGCAGCCAACCCCCGGGACAGGGGGCGGCCTATAATTCACCCCTCCACTTT
>NA|TRBV6-6|TRBJ2-7|NA
CAGSYAGAQGEQYF
TGTGCTGGCAGTTACGCGGGGGCACAGGGCGAGCAGTACTTC
>TRBD2|TRBV7-8|TRBJ2-1|NA
CASSPTVLRGGINEQFF
TGTGCCAGCAGCCCAACCGTACTGCGGGGGGGGATCAATGAGCAGTTCTTC